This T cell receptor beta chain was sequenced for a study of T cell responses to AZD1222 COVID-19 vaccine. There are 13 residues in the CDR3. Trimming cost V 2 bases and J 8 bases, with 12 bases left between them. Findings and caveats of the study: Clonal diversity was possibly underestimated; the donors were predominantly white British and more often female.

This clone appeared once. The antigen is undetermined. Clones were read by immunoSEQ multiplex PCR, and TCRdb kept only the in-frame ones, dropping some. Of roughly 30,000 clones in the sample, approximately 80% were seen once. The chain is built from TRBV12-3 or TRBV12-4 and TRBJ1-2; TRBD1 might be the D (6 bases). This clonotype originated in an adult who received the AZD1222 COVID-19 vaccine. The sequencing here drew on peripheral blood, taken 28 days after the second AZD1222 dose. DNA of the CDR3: TGTGCCAGCAGTTTATGGGGGCTAGGGGGCTACACCTTC. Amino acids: CASSLWGLGGYTF.